This T cell receptor beta chain was sequenced for a study of Graves' ophthalmopathy and Graves' hyperthyroidism. Scientists amplified the TCR beta CDR3 regions from RNA transcripts. HTBI-primed first-round RT-PCR preceded second-round multiplex PCR. TCRdb reanalysed the multiplex PCR reads using MiXCR and keeps one entry per CDR3 protein. This sample has over a million distinct CDR3 sequences, with less than 45% found just once. Sequences were obtained from peripheral blood or thyroid tissue (not recorded which). The receptor's source is an adult man with Graves' hyperthyroidism.

The CDR3 nucleotides read TGTGCCAGCAGCCTCCCTGGGGTATATCAGCCCCAGCATTTT. The encoded protein is CASSLPGVYQPQHF. The chain carries TRBV6-5 and TRBJ1-5; D not resolved. The V gene's germline CDR1 is MNHEY and CDR2 SVGAGI. Trimming took 6 bases from V and 5 from J, leaving 14 bases between them. CDR3 length: 14 residues.